This T cell receptor (beta chain) was obtained from a study of post-analysis software for immune sequencing data. Looking at the study overall: Both relapsing-remitting and secondary progressive multiple sclerosis featured among the disease courses, as did progressive-relapsing multiple sclerosis. Study-level points and caveats: Significantly lower normalized Chao1 diversity was found in patients with multiple sclerosis relative to controls.

The TCR beta cDNA libraries carried unique molecular identifiers. There were 1 to 10 million T cells, and around 460,000 cDNA molecules came from them. TCRdb itself ran the PCR reads through MiXCR, one entry per CDR3 protein. The sample lists hundreds of thousands of distinct CDR3 sequences, around 40% occurring once. This clonotype appeared a few times. Its specificity is not known. The source of this sequence is a girl aged 10-17 years with multiple sclerosis. The sequencing sample was made of blood.

CDR3 in DNA: TGTGCCACCAGCAGTGATTGGGCAGTAGCTAACTATGGCTACACCTTC. Its translation is CATSSDWAVANYGYTF. The rearrangement links TRBV15 to TRBJ1-2; no clear D. This CDR3 is built from 16 residues. CDR1 and CDR2 (germline): LNHNV, YYDKDF (reference sequence). Trimming removed 3 bases from V and 0 bases from J, with 14 bases in between.